The 24 T cell receptor beta chains listed next were all sequenced from one sample in a study of blood T cell repertoires in COVID-19. Using immunoSEQ multiplex PCR, the repertoire was profiled, and TCRdb retains in-frame clones only, with some absent. Found here are 80,000 to 100,000 clones, 70% to 90% of them singletons; the top ten hold 3.5% to 5.5%. The sequencing sample was made of peripheral blood. The origin of the receptors is a man between 70 and 80 years old with acute or convalescent COVID-19.

The chain employs TRBV5-1 and TRBJ2-1, with 11 bases fitting TRBD2. V lost 0 bases and J lost 5; bases outside the gene matches: 1. This CDR3 spans 15 amino acids. CDR1 is SGHRS and CDR2 is YFSETQ in the germline V gene. In DNA, the CDR3 is TGCGCCAGCAGCTTGGGACTAGCGGGGAACAATGAGCAGTTCTTC. Protein sequence: CASSLGLAGNNEQFF.

J is TRBJ2-1 and V is TRBV11-3; a weak D match, TRBD1 (5 bases). The V end lost 0 bases, the J end lost 8 bases, and 8 bases lay between the germline ends. Germline V gives CDR1 SGHNT, CDR2 YENEEA. The CDR3 spans 13 residues. In DNA form, the CDR3 reads TGTGCCAGCAGCTTAGATCAGGGATATGAGCAGTTCTTC. This gives the protein CASSLDQGYEQFF.

This clone was found once. The chain links TRBV3-1 (or the pseudogene TRBV3-2) to TRBJ2-7; TRBD2 is a possible D gene (6 bases). The CDR3 extends over 17 amino acids. Germline values: CDR1 LGHDT, CDR2 YNNKEL (reference sequence). V was cut by 3 bases and J by 4 bases, with 22 bases left in between. The CDR3 is CASSQTSAGTREYEQYF. The CDR3 coding sequence is TGTGCCAGCAGCCAGACCTCTGCCGGGACGCGGGAATACGAGCAGTACTTC.

This chain links TRBV12-5 with TRBJ1-1, with D hard to call. Germline V CDR1 and CDR2: LGHNT, FRNRAP. Trimming stripped 0 bases from V and 1 base from J, with 15 bases between. The CDR3 sequence is 17 residues long. CDR3 loop: CASGLVRGGSGNTEAFF. DNA of the CDR3: TGTGCTAGTGGTTTGGTACGTGGAGGATCGGGGAACACTGAAGCTTTCTTT.

CDR3 coding DNA: TGTGCCAGCAGCTTAGCCCCAGGGGCCACCGGGGAGCTGTTTTTT. Amino acid sequence: CASSLAPGATGELFF. The chain employs TRBV11-2 and TRBJ2-2, with TRBD1 as a possible D gene (6 bases). Trimming left V 1 base short and J 4 bases short, with 10 bases between. Per germline, CDR1 SGHAT and CDR2 FQNNGV. The CDR3 totals 15 residues.

The chain links TRBV10-3 to TRBJ1-1; D perhaps matches TRBD1 (5 bases). Trimming shortened V by 6 bases and J by 4 bases, and 24 bases separated the two germline ends. Germline CDR1 ENHRY, CDR2 SYGVKD. There are 17 residues in the CDR3. The CDR3 spells CAIRGRVNPTGGTEAFF. The CDR3 DNA reads as TGTGCCATCAGGGGCCGGGTCAACCCGACCGGGGGCACTGAAGCTTTCTTT.

The rearrangement uses TRBV5-8 and TRBJ1-4; TRBD1 matches at 8 bases. V lost 1 base, J lost 4 bases, and 3 bases stayed unmatched. This CDR3 has 15 amino acids. Germline lookup yields CDR1 SGHTS and CDR2 YDEGEE. The CDR3 spells CASSLLGQVNEKLFF. The CDR3 DNA sequence: TGTGCCAGCAGCTTGCTGGGACAGGTTAATGAAAAACTGTTTTTT.

This clone was detected once. The chain has TRBV28 and TRBJ1-2; the D gene is possibly TRBD1 (5 bases). The V gene lost 3 bases and the J gene lost 4 bases, with 12 bases spanning the gap. The CDR3 length is 14 residues. Germline-derived CDR1 and CDR2 are MDHEN and SYDVKM. Written as DNA, the CDR3 is TGTGCCAGCAGTTTGGGGACTACAGGCTATGGCTACACCTTC. It yields the protein CASSLGTTGYGYTF.

The chain joins TRBV7-2 to TRBJ2-3; D is unresolved. The V end lost 4 bases, the J end lost 5 bases, and 10 bases lay between the germline ends. This CDR3 spans 13 amino acids. Germline values: CDR1 SGHTA, CDR2 FQGNSA. The CDR3 DNA follows: TGTGCCAGCAGCTCCCTTTCTTTAGATACGCAGTATTTT. It encodes CASSSLSLDTQYF.

The chain recombines TRBV4-1 with TRBJ1-2; D perhaps matches TRBD1 (5 bases). Germline CDR1 MGHRA, CDR2 YSYEKL. This CDR3 has 14 residues. V lost 1 base and J 7 bases, leaving 13 bases between the germline ends. CDR3 sequence reads: CASSQGAGASGYTF. The CDR3, as DNA: TGCGCCAGCAGCCAAGGTGCTGGGGCGAGTGGCTACACCTTC.

The rearrangement links TRBV5-1 to TRBJ1-6, with TRBD1 identical over 7 bases. This CDR3 has 14 residues. After removal of 4 bases from V and 10 bases from J, the junction contained 8 bases not matched to a gene. Looked up from germline, CDR1 is SGHRS and CDR2 is YFSETQ. The DNA of the CDR3 is TGCGCCAGCAGCCAGGGGGACAGTGGGTCACCCCTCCACTTT. Encoded protein: CASSQGDSGSPLHF.

The table lists this clone with a few counts. This chain links TRBV25-1 with TRBJ1-1; D is unresolved. Per the germline V gene, CDR1 is MGHDK and CDR2 is SYGVNS. This CDR3 is built from 14 residues. Trimming shortened V by 4 bases and J by 6 bases, and 15 bases separated the two germline ends. The CDR3 protein is CASSAGGGSSEAFF. CDR3 coding DNA: TGTGCCAGCAGTGCTGGAGGAGGCAGCTCTGAAGCTTTCTTT. Full variable domain (remainder filled in from reference TRBV25-1 and TRBJ1-1): EADIYQTPRYLVIGTGKKITLECSQTMGHDKMYWYQQDPGMELHLIHYSYGVNSTEKGDLSSESTVSRIRTEHFPLTLESARPSHTSQYLCASSAGGGSSEAFFGQGTRLTVV.

The CDR3 DNA reads TGTGCCAGCAGCTTAGAATTTGGGGGGACCTACTATGGCTACACCTTC. Its translation: CASSLEFGGTYYGYTF. This chain joins TRBV11-2 and TRBJ1-2, with D tentatively TRBD1 (5 bases). Germline CDR1 and CDR2: SGHAT and FQNNGV. The ends were cut back, 0 bases at V and 3 bases at J, with 14 bases in the middle. CDR3 length equals 16 residues. Together with reference TRBV11-2 and TRBJ1-2, the CDR3 gives the full variable domain: EAGVAQSPRYKIIEKRQSVAFWCNPISGHATLYWYQQILGQGPKLLIQFQNNGVVDDSQLPKDRFSAERLKGVDSTLKIQPAKLEDSAVYLCASSLEFGGTYYGYTFGSGTRLTVV.

The table lists this clone with a few counts. The rearrangement links TRBV5-1 to TRBJ2-3, with a tentative D call TRBD1 (5 bases). Germline V CDR1 and CDR2: SGHRS, YFSETQ. CDR3 length equals 13 residues. Deletions cut 4 bases from V and 3 bases from J, with 9 bases between. The CDR3 DNA sequence: TGCGCCAGCAGCGACCAGGGAACAGATACGCAGTATTTT. Protein: CASSDQGTDTQYF.

The chain has TRBV6-5 and TRBJ1-2; D is ambiguous. Trimming left V 6 bases short and J 4 bases short, with 15 bases between. The CDR3 has 14 residues. Germline assignment: CDR1 MNHEY and CDR2 SVGAGI. DNA for the CDR3: TGTGCCAGCAGAGTAGCGGGTGAGGCCTATGGCTACACCTTC. It encodes CASRVAGEAYGYTF.

In its sample, this clone was seen a few times. V usage is TRBV2 and J usage is TRBJ1-6; TRBD1 aligns across 11 bases. The J segment lost 14 bases and the V segment lost 4 bases, leaving 7 bases of the junction unmatched. The CDR3 is 14 residues long. In germline, CDR1 is SNHLY, CDR2 FYNNEI. CDR3: CASSGTGGLGTLHF. The CDR3 DNA sequence: TGTGCCAGCAGTGGGACAGGGGGCCTAGGAACCCTCCACTTT.

The chain couples TRBV28 to TRBJ1-1, with D possibly TRBD1 on 5 matching bases. V was trimmed by 8 bases and J by 8 bases, leaving 12 bases between them. This CDR3 has 11 amino acids. The germline gives CDR1 MDHEN, CDR2 SYDVKM. The CDR3 nucleotides read TGTGCCAGCCGGGGAGGGGCCGAAGCTTTCTTT. Amino acid sequence: CASRGGAEAFF.

J is TRBJ2-5 and V is TRBV4-1, with D maybe TRBD1 (5 bases). CDR1 and CDR2 from the germline V gene are MGHRA and YSYEKL. Trimming removed 0 bases from V and 1 base from J, with 6 bases in between. The CDR3 extends over 14 amino acids. The CDR3 region has the DNA TGCGCCAGCAGCCAAGATCAGGGCCAAGAGACCCAGTACTTC. This translates into CASSQDQGQETQYF.

The chain has TRBV6-5 and TRBJ1-2; a weak D match, TRBD1 (5 bases). V lost 6 bases and J 4 bases, leaving 6 bases between the germline ends. Germline V gene data show CDR1 as MNHEY and CDR2 as SVGAGI. The CDR3 totals 11 residues. CDR3 bases: TGTGCCAGCAGGACAGTCTATGGCTACACCTTC. This encodes CASRTVYGYTF.

V usage is TRBV14 and J usage is TRBJ1-2, with D possibly being TRBD1 (6 bases). Between the trimmed V and J ends, which lost 1 base and 3 bases, there was a span of 12 bases. Germline V gene lookup returns CDR1 SGHDN and CDR2 FVKESK. This CDR3 has 15 residues. CDR3 in amino acids: CASSQAGGAHYGYTF. The DNA for the CDR3 is TGTGCCAGCAGCCAAGCCGGGGGGGCGCACTATGGCTACACCTTC.

The J gene is TRBJ1-1, the V gene TRBV5-1, with TRBD1 matching 8 bases. Germline lookup yields CDR1 SGHRS and CDR2 YFSETQ. The length of the CDR3 is 14 residues. V was clipped by 3 bases and J by 1 base; unmatched bases: 2. CDR3 sequence (DNA): TGCGCCAGCAGCTCGACAGGGGCGAACACTGAAGCTTTCTTT. Amino acids: CASSSTGANTEAFF. Full variable domain (outside the CDR3, taken from reference TRBV5-1 and TRBJ1-1): KAGVTQTPRYLIKTRGQQVTLSCSPISGHRSVSWYQQTPGQGLQFLFEYFSETQRNKGNFPGRFSGRQFSNSRSEMNVSTLELGDSALYLCASSSTGANTEAFFGQGTRLTVV.

The count of this clone is one. This chain uses TRBV2 with TRBJ2-2; 13 positions match TRBD2. Germline V gene sequence: CDR1 SNHLY, CDR2 FYNNEI. V was clipped by 8 bases and J by 3 bases; unmatched bases: 6. The CDR3 length is 16 residues. The CDR3 coding sequence is TGTGCCAGCTACTCCGGACTAGCGGGGGACACCGGGGAGCTGTTTTTT. This encodes CASYSGLAGDTGELFF.

There are a few counts of this clone. The V and J genes are TRBV6-6 and TRBJ1-3, with 9 bases identical to TRBD1. Per germline, CDR1 MNHNY and CDR2 SVGAGI (reference sequence). The V segment lost 2 bases and the J segment 1 base; nucleotides outside the gene matches: 3. The CDR3 is made up of 16 amino acids. This CDR3 is CASSYGTGLSGNTIYF. The CDR3 nucleotides are TGTGCCAGCAGTTACGGGACAGGGCTTTCTGGAAACACCATATATTTT.

V and J are TRBV5-4 and TRBJ2-2, with a tentative D call TRBD1 (6 bases). V was shortened by 4 bases and J by 1 base, with 14 bases between the two germline ends. The CDR3 loop spans 16 amino acids. The germline gives CDR1 SGHNT, CDR2 YYREEE (reference sequence). The CDR3 sequence is CASSTRQELNTGELFF. The CDR3 DNA is TGTGCCAGCAGCACCCGACAGGAGTTGAACACCGGGGAGCTGTTTTTT.